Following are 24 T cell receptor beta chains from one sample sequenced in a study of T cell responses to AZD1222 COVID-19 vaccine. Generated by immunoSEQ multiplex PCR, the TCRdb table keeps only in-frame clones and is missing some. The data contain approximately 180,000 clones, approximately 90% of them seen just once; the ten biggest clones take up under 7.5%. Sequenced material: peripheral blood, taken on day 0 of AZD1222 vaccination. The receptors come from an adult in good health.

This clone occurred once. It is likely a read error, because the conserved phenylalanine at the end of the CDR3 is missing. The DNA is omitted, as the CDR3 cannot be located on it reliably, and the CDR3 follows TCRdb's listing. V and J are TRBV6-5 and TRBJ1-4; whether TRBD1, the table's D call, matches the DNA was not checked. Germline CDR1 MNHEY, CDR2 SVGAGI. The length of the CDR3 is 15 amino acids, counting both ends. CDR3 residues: CASSYRGQGGGRTSG.

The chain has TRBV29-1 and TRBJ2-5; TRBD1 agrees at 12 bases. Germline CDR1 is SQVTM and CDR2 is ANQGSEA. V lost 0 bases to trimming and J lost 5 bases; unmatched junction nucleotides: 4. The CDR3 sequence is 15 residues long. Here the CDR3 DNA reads TGCAGCGTTGAAGAAAGGGACAGGGGGCGTGAGACCCAGTACTTC. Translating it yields CSVEERDRGRETQYF.

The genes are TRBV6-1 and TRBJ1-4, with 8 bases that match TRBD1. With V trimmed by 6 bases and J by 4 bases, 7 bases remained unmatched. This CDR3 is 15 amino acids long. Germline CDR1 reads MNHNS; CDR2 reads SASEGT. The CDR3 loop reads CASSQGQEGNEKLFF. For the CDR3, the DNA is TGTGCCAGCAGCCAGGGACAGGAGGGTAATGAAAAACTGTTTTTT.

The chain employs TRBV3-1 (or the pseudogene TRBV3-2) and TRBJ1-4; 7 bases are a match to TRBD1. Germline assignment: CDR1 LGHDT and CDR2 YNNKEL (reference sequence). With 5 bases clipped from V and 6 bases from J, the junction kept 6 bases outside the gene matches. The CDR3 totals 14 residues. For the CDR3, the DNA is TGTGCCAGCAGCTCACGCACAGGGGATGAAAAACTGTTTTTT. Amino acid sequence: CASSSRTGDEKLFF.

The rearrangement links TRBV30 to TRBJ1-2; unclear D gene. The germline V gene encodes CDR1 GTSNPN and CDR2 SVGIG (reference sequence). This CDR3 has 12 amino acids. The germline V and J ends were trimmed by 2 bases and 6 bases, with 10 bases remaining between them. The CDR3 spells CAWSPSGDGYTF. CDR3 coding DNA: TGTGCCTGGAGTCCTAGTGGGGATGGCTACACCTTC.

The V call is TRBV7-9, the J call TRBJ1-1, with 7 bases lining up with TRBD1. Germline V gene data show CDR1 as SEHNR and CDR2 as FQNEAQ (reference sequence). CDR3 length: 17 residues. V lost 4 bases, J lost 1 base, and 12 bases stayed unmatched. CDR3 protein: CASSSPGRQGKNTEAFF. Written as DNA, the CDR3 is TGTGCCAGCAGCTCCCCGGGAAGACAGGGAAAGAACACTGAAGCTTTCTTT. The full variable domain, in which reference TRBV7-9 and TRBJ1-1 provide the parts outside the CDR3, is DTGVSQNPRHKITKRGQNVTFRCDPISEHNRLYWYRQTLGQGPEFLTYFQNEAQLEKSRLLSDRFSAERPKGSFSTLEIQRTEQGDSAMYLCASSSPGRQGKNTEAFFGQGTRLTVV.

As DNA, the CDR3 is TGTGCCAGCAGTTATCCTTCCGCCCAGGGGCGGATTGACTATGGCTACACCTTC. It encodes CASSYPSAQGRIDYGYTF. The V and J genes are TRBV6-2 or TRBV6-3 and TRBJ1-2, with a tentative D call TRBD1 (6 bases). CDR3 size: 18 residues. V shed 3 bases and J shed 3 bases, with 23 bases lying between them. Germline V CDR1 and CDR2: MNHEY, SVGEGT.

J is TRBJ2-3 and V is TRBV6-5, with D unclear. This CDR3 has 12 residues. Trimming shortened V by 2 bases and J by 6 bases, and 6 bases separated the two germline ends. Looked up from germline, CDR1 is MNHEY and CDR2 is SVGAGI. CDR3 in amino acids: CASSYDGDTQYF. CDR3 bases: TGTGCCAGCAGTTACGATGGGGATACGCAGTATTTT.

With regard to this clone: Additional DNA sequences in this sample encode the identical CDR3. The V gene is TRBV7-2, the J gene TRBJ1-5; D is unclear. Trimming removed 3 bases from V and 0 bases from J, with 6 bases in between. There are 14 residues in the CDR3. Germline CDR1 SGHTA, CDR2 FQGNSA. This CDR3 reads CASSLGYSNQPQHF. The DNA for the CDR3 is TGTGCCAGCAGCTTGGGATATAGCAATCAGCCCCAGCATTTT.

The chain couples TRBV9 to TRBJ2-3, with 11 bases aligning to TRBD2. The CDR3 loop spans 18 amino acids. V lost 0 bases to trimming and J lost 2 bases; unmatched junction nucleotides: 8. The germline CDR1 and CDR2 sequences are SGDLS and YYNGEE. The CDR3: CASSVALAGGLHTDTQYF. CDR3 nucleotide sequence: TGTGCCAGCAGCGTAGCCCTAGCGGGGGGTCTTCACACAGATACGCAGTATTTT.

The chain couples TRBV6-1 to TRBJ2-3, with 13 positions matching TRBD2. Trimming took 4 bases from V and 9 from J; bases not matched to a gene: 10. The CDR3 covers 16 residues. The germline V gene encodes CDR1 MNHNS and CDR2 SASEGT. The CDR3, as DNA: TGTGCCAGCAGTGCACTAGCGGGGGGGCCCGGGTCAACGCAGTATTTT. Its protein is CASSALAGGPGSTQYF.

For the CDR3, the DNA is TGCGCCAGCAGCTCGCCGGGACAAAGAGAAAAACTGTTTTTT. As protein: CASSSPGQREKLFF. This chain links TRBV5-1 with TRBJ1-4; possible D gene TRBD1, 6 bases. The germline V and J ends were trimmed by 3 bases and 8 bases, with 14 bases remaining between them. The CDR3 totals 14 residues. Germline CDR1 SGHRS, CDR2 YFSETQ. The full variable domain, rest sourced from reference TRBV5-1 and TRBJ1-4, is KAGVTQTPRYLIKTRGQQVTLSCSPISGHRSVSWYQQTPGQGLQFLFEYFSETQRNKGNFPGRFSGRQFSNSRSEMNVSTLELGDSALYLCASSSPGQREKLFFGSGTQLSVL.

The DNA for the CDR3 is TGTGCCAGCAGCGTAGACCCTAGCGGGAGATTTTCCGGGGAGCTGTTTTTT. This gives the protein CASSVDPSGRFSGELFF. The chain recombines TRBV9 with TRBJ2-2; 10 bases agree with TRBD2. CDR3 size: 17 residues. Unmatched junction bases numbered 8, after V lost 0 bases and J lost 6 bases. Germline values: CDR1 SGDLS, CDR2 YYNGEE.

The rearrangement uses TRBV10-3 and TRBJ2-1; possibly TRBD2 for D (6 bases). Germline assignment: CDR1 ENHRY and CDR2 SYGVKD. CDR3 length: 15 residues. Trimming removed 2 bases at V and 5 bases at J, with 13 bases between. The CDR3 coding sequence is TGTGCCATCAGTGAGACCAGGGCGGGGAACAATGAGCAGTTCTTC. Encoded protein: CAISETRAGNNEQFF.

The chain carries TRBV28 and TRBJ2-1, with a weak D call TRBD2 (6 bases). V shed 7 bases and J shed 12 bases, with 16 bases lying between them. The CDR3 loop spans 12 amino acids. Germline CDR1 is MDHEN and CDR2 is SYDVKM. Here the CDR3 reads CASTPPRGGQFF. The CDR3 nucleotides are TGTGCCAGCACCCCGCCGCGGGGTGGGCAGTTCTTC.

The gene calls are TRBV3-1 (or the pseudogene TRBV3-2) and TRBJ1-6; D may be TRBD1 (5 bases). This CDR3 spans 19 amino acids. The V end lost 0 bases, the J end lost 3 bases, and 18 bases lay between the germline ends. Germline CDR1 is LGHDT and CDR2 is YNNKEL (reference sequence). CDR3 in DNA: TGTGCCAGCAGCCAAGAGGGGGAGCAGGGCGGGTTCTATAATTCACCCCTCCACTTT. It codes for CASSQEGEQGGFYNSPLHF.

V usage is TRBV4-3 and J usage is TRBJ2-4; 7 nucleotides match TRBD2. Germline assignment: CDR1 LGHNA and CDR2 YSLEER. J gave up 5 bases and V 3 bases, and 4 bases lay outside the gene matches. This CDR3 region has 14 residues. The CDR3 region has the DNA TGCGCCAGCAGCCAGCGGGGGACGGAAAACATTCAGTACTTC. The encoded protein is CASSQRGTENIQYF.

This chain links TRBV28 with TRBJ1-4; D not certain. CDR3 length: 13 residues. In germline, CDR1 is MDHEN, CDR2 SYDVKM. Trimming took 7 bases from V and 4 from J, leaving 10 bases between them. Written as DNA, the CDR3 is TGTGCCAGCACGGGGAGCATTAATGAAAAACTGTTTTTT. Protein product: CASTGSINEKLFF.

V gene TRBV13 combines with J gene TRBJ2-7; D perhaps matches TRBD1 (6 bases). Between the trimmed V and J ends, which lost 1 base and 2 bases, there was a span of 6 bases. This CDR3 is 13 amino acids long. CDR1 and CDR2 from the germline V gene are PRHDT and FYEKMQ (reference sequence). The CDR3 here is CASSLDRAYEQYF. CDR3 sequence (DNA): TGTGCCAGCAGCTTAGACAGGGCCTACGAGCAGTACTTC. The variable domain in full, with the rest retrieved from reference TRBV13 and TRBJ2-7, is AAGVIQSPRHLIKEKRETATLKCYPIPRHDTVYWYQQGPGQDPQFLISFYEKMQSDKGSIPDRFSAQQFSDYHSELNMSSLELGDSALYFCASSLDRAYEQYFGPGTRLTVT.

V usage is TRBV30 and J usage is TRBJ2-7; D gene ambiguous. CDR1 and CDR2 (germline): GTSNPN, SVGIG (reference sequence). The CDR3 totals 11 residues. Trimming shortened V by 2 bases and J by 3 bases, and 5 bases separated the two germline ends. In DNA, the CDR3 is TGTGCCTGGAGTAAAAGCTACGAGCAGTACTTC. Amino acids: CAWSKSYEQYF.

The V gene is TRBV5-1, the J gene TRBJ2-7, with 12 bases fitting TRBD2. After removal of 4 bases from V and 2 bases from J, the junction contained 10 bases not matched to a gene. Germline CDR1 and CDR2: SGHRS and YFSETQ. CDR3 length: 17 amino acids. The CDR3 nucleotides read TGCGCCAGCAGCCCAACACTAGCGGGAGGCGCGGCCTACGAGCAGTACTTC. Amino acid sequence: CASSPTLAGGAAYEQYF.

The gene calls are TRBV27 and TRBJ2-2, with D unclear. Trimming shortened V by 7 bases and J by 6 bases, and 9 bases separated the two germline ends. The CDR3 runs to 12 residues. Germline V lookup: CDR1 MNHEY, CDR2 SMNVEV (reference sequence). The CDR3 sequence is CASTPGAGELFF. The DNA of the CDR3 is TGTGCCAGCACACCTGGGGCCGGGGAGCTGTTTTTT.

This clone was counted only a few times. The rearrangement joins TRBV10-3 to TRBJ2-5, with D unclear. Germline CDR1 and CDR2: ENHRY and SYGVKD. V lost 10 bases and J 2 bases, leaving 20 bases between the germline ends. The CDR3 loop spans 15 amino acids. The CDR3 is CATSLGIGVQETQYF. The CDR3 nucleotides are TGTGCCACCTCGCTGGGAATTGGGGTACAAGAGACCCAGTACTTC.

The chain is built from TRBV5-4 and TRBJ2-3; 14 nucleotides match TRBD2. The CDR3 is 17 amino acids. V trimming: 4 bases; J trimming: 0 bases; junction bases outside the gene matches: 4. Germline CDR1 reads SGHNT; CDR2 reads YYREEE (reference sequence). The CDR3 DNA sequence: TGTGCCAGCAGCGCCCGACTAGCGGGAGGGAGCACAGATACGCAGTATTTT. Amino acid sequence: CASSARLAGGSTDTQYF.